Listed here are 27 T cell receptor beta chains from one sample, sequenced in a study of T-cell memory formation after mild COVID-19. TCRdb re-derived calls from the 5' RACE reads in MiXCR, one entry per CDR3 protein. Here the sample spans some 97,000 distinct CDR3 sequences, approximately 10% being singletons. Sequences were obtained from PBMCs or a T cell subset sorted from them (not recorded which). The receptors here all came from a man aged 18 to 29 who had mild COVID-19 (a few samples of this study predate the infection). Cell type and time point are not known.

This clonotype showed up just a few times. The chain employs TRBV19 and TRBJ2-1, with D hard to call. The CDR3 extends over 17 amino acids. Between the trimmed V and J ends, which lost 1 base and 0 bases, there was a span of 13 bases. CDR1 is LNHDA, CDR2 SQIVND, per germline (reference sequence). The DNA of the CDR3 is TGTGCCAGTAGTATAGGGTTGGGCAGGCACTCCTACAATGAGCAGTTCTTC. As protein: CASSIGLGRHSYNEQFF. Complete variable domain (other parts from reference TRBV19 and TRBJ2-1): DGGITQSPKYLFRKEGQNVTLSCEQNLNHDAMYWYRQDPGQGLRLIYYSQIVNDFQKGDIAEGYSVSREKKESFPLTVTSAQKNPTAFYLCASSIGLGRHSYNEQFFGPGTRLTVL.

In this sample, this clonotype turned up a few times. This CDR3 reads CASSLMGKLTPNEKLFF. CDR3 DNA sequence: TGTGCCAGCAGCTTAATGGGAAAGCTAACGCCAAATGAAAAACTGTTTTTT. The chain employs TRBV5-5 and TRBJ1-4; D ambiguous. Germline V gene data show CDR1 as SGHKS and CDR2 as YYEKEE (reference sequence). V lost 2 bases and J lost 5, with 19 bases in between. The CDR3 length is 17 residues.

This clonotype was counted ten times or more. The chain couples TRBV5-1 to TRBJ2-6, with D possibly being TRBD1 (6 bases). The germline V gene has CDR1 SGHRS and CDR2 YFSETQ. Trimming took 0 bases from V and 2 from J, leaving 15 bases between them. The CDR3 is 18 amino acids. CDR3 in amino acids: CASSLGGQLLTGANVLTF. As DNA, the CDR3 is TGCGCCAGCAGCTTGGGGGGACAACTACTCACTGGGGCCAACGTCCTGACTTTC.

This rearrangement joins TRBV9 to TRBJ2-2; the match to TRBD2 covers 9 bases. The germline V gene has CDR1 SGDLS and CDR2 YYNGEE. V lost 1 base, J lost 2 bases, and 6 bases stayed unmatched. The CDR3 covers 17 residues. The CDR3 sequence: CASSVRLAGINTGELFF. The CDR3 DNA is TGTGCCAGCAGCGTACGGCTAGCGGGGATAAACACCGGGGAGCTGTTTTTT.

This clonotype was detected many times. The chain combines TRBV20-1 with TRBJ2-1, with D possibly being TRBD2 (6 bases). V was pared by 6 bases and J by 4 bases, with 22 bases between. The length of the CDR3 is 16 residues. The V gene's germline CDR1 is DFQATT and CDR2 SNEGSKA (reference sequence). The CDR3 sequence is CSAPPLPAGGYNEQFF. The CDR3 DNA reads TGCAGTGCCCCGCCCCTGCCAGCGGGCGGTTACAATGAGCAGTTCTTC.

This clonotype showed up just once. The rearrangement uses TRBV18 and TRBJ2-5; no reliable D call. V shed 3 bases and J shed 0 bases, with 5 bases lying between them. The CDR3 extends over 13 amino acids. The germline V gene has CDR1 KGHSH and CDR2 LQKENI. CDR3 nucleotide sequence: TGTGCCAGCTCACCGAATCACCAAGAGACCCAGTACTTC. Translated, it gives CASSPNHQETQYF.

This clonotype has more than one count but fewer than ten. The chain employs TRBV15 and TRBJ1-1, with no clear D. Germline assignment: CDR1 LNHNV and CDR2 YYDKDF (reference sequence). The CDR3 totals 16 residues. Trimming took off 0 bases at V and 8 bases at J, with 19 bases between the two ends. For the CDR3, the DNA is TGTGCCACCAGCAGAGACCCAGGACTGCGGAGGGTCGAAGCTTTCTTT. Amino acid sequence: CATSRDPGLRRVEAFF.

This clonotype was found a few times. This chain links TRBV2 with TRBJ2-7; D uncertain. The ends were cut back, 2 bases at V and 0 bases at J, with 14 bases in the middle. From germline, CDR1 is SNHLY and CDR2 FYNNEI. This CDR3 region has 16 residues. In nucleotides, the CDR3 is TGTGCCAGCAGTGAAACCCCCAGCCAGAACTCCTACGAGCAGTACTTC. Translated, it gives CASSETPSQNSYEQYF.

The rearrangement links TRBV27 to TRBJ2-5; 7 bases fit TRBD2. In germline, CDR1 is MNHEY, CDR2 SMNVEV (reference sequence). There are 15 residues in the CDR3. V was pared by 0 bases and J by 5 bases, with 6 bases of the junction left unmatched. DNA of the CDR3: TGTGCCAGCAGTTTATCGGCGGGGGTGGGTGAGACCCAGTACTTC. As protein: CASSLSAGVGETQYF.

The sample holds many counts of this clonotype. The V gene is TRBV7-9, the J gene TRBJ2-7; TRBD1 aligns across 7 bases. Germline V gene data show CDR1 as SEHNR and CDR2 as FQNEAQ (reference sequence). The J segment lost 0 bases and the V segment lost 1 base, leaving 3 bases of the junction unmatched. CDR3 length equals 15 residues. CDR3 amino acids: CASSLETGSSYEQYV. The CDR3 nucleotides read TGTGCCAGCAGCTTAGAGACAGGGAGCTCCTACGAGCAGTACGTC.

The CDR3 region has the DNA TGTGCCAGCAGCCCTCAACTATCGGGGACCCACGAGCAGTACGTC. This sequence encodes CASSPQLSGTHEQYV. This rearrangement joins TRBV9 to TRBJ2-7; possibly TRBD1 or TRBD2 for D (5 bases each). There are 15 residues in the CDR3. Deletions cut 4 bases from V and 5 bases from J, with 19 bases between. The germline V gene has CDR1 SGDLS and CDR2 YYNGEE.

The sample holds a few counts of this clonotype. This chain joins TRBV7-2 and TRBJ2-5, with D possibly matching TRBD2 (5 bases). Between the trimmed V and J ends, which lost 1 base and 2 bases, there was a span of 11 bases. From germline, CDR1 is SGHTA and CDR2 FQGNSA. The length of the CDR3 is 15 residues. The CDR3 DNA reads as TGTGCCAGCAGCTTAGGTGGCCGGGATCAAGAGACCCAGTACTTC. Translation: CASSLGGRDQETQYF.

Only a few counts were recorded for this clonotype. The chain uses TRBV10-2 and TRBJ1-1; TRBD1 is a possible D gene (6 bases). This CDR3 contains 14 residues. The germline V gene encodes CDR1 WSHSY and CDR2 SAAADI. Trimming stripped 6 bases from V and 7 bases from J, with 18 bases between. The CDR3: CASRGRGPTHEAFF. In DNA form, the CDR3 reads TGCGCCAGCAGAGGCAGGGGTCCTACGCATGAAGCTTTCTTT.

A few counts support this clonotype. The chain combines TRBV20-1 with TRBJ2-5; tentatively, D is TRBD2 (6 bases). Trimming shortened V by 0 bases and J by 3 bases, and 14 bases separated the two germline ends. Looked up from germline, CDR1 is DFQATT and CDR2 is SNEGSKA (reference sequence). This CDR3 comprises 15 residues. CDR3 in DNA: TGCAGTGCTAGAGATGAGGCGACTAGAGAAGAGACCCAGTACTTC. This gives the protein CSARDEATREETQYF.

This clonotype was observed many times. This chain connects TRBV12-3 or TRBV12-4 to TRBJ1-5; unclear D gene. The CDR3 totals 15 residues. The V end was cut by 1 base, the J end by 5 bases, with 12 bases between. The DNA for the CDR3 is TGTGCCAGCAGTTTAGGGCAGTCCCCCGATCAGCCCCAGCATTTT. It codes for CASSLGQSPDQPQHF.

This clonotype occurred a few times. This chain connects TRBV6-6 to TRBJ2-2; D ambiguous. Trimming cost V 6 bases and J 5 bases, with 10 bases left between them. Germline loops: CDR1 MNHNY, CDR2 SVGAGI (reference sequence). This CDR3 comprises 13 residues. The CDR3 DNA sequence: TGTGCCAGCAGCCTCCAGACAACCGGGGAGCTGTTTTTT. Its protein is CASSLQTTGELFF.

This clonotype was found a few times. The genes are TRBV24-1 and TRBJ2-2; D is unclear. CDR1 and CDR2 from the germline V gene are KGHDR and SFDVKD. Trimming stripped 1 base from V and 7 bases from J, with 0 bases between. The CDR3 spans 11 residues. Here the CDR3 reads CATSDFGELFF. In nucleotides, the CDR3 is TGTGCCACCAGTGATTTCGGGGAGCTGTTTTTT.

The rearrangement joins TRBV9 to TRBJ2-5; 7 bases line up with TRBD2. The germline CDR1 and CDR2 sequences are SGDLS and YYNGEE. This CDR3 has 15 amino acids. V gave up 0 bases and J gave up 2 bases; unmatched junction bases: 4. CDR3: CASSVGLAAQETQYF. CDR3 bases: TGTGCCAGCAGCGTAGGGCTAGCGGCGCAAGAGACCCAGTACTTC.

This clonotype was detected a few times. The chain employs TRBV9 and TRBJ1-2; D gene ambiguous. This CDR3 comprises 13 residues. The germline V and J ends were trimmed by 0 bases and 0 bases, with 3 bases remaining between them. The germline V gene has CDR1 SGDLS and CDR2 YYNGEE. The DNA for the CDR3 is TGTGCCAGCAGCGTAGTTGCTAACTATGGCTACACCTTC. Its protein product is CASSVVANYGYTF. The full variable domain, its missing parts supplied by reference TRBV9 and TRBJ1-2, is DSGVTQTPKHLITATGQRVTLRCSPRSGDLSVYWYQQSLDQGLQFLIQYYNGEERAKGNILERFSAQQFPDLHSELNLSSLELGDSALYFCASSVVANYGYTFGSGTRLTVV.

The V and J genes are TRBV5-1 and TRBJ2-7; D tentatively reads TRBD1 or TRBD2 (5 bases each). CDR3 length: 13 residues. V was trimmed by 7 bases and J by 4 bases, leaving 15 bases between them. Germline CDR1 reads SGHRS; CDR2 reads YFSETQ. The DNA of the CDR3 is TGCGCCAGCTGGGGGTCTAGCCCGTACGAGCAGTACTTC. Translated, it gives CASWGSSPYEQYF.

The genes are TRBV2 and TRBJ1-5; TRBD1 might be the D (5 bases). The V end lost 8 bases, the J end lost 1 base, and 12 bases lay between the germline ends. The CDR3 runs 14 residues. Looked up from germline, CDR1 is SNHLY and CDR2 is FYNNEI. For the CDR3, the DNA is TGTGCCAGCGGATTCCGGGACAGCAATCAGCCCCAGCATTTT. Amino acids: CASGFRDSNQPQHF.

This clonotype occurred a few times. The V call is TRBV6-5, the J call TRBJ2-7; possibly TRBD1 for D (6 bases). The V end was cut by 3 bases, the J end by 3 bases, with 12 bases between. This CDR3 has 14 residues. Germline-derived CDR1 and CDR2 are MNHEY and SVGAGI. CDR3 protein: CASSYGLDSYEQYF. In nucleotides, the CDR3 is TGTGCCAGCAGTTATGGTCTGGACAGCTACGAGCAGTACTTC.

The chain carries TRBV27 and TRBJ2-1; 7 nucleotides align to TRBD1. The V segment lost 5 bases and the J segment 9 bases; nucleotides outside the gene matches: 4. The CDR3 contains 12 residues. Germline loops: CDR1 MNHEY, CDR2 SMNVEV (reference sequence). CDR3 sequence reads: CASSHRGGEQFF. The CDR3 DNA is TGTGCCAGCAGTCACAGGGGCGGTGAGCAGTTCTTC.

This clonotype has more than one count but fewer than ten. The chain has TRBV4-3 and TRBJ2-7, with 8 bases that match TRBD1. CDR1 LGHNA and CDR2 YSLEER come from the germline V gene. Losses at the gene ends were 0 bases for V and 7 bases for J; bases not matched to a gene: 11. The CDR3 spans 16 residues. CDR3 loop: CASSQERGQGAGEQYF. DNA for the CDR3: TGCGCCAGCAGCCAAGAGAGGGGTCAGGGGGCTGGGGAGCAGTACTTC.

There are a few counts of this clonotype. The V call is TRBV9, the J call TRBJ1-4; tentatively, D is TRBD1 (5 bases). This CDR3 is built from 15 residues. Germline V CDR1 and CDR2: SGDLS, YYNGEE. V lost 3 bases and J lost 7, with 16 bases in between. This CDR3 reads CASSAMGRAGEKLFF. The CDR3 DNA is TGTGCCAGCAGCGCCATGGGCAGGGCAGGTGAAAAACTGTTTTTT.

This clonotype was counted ten times or more. This sequence joins TRBV12-3 or TRBV12-4 and TRBJ2-3; D is possibly TRBD2 (5 bases). V lost 4 bases and J lost 5, with 10 bases in between. This CDR3 has 13 residues. CDR3 sequence reads: CASSYRSGDTQYF. The CDR3 DNA is TGTGCCAGCAGTTACCGAAGCGGAGATACGCAGTATTTT.

This clonotype has more than one count but fewer than ten. The chain has TRBV28 and TRBJ1-6; D call uncertain. This CDR3 contains 15 residues. CDR1 is MDHEN and CDR2 is SYDVKM in the germline V gene. V lost 9 bases and J lost 5, with 17 bases in between. The DNA for the CDR3 is TGTGCCAGTGATCTTTGGGGAAACCATAATTCACCCCTCCACTTT. Protein: CASDLWGNHNSPLHF.